This T cell receptor beta chain was identified during a study of OX40 agonist ivuxolimab in advanced cancers. The study, taken as a whole, reports: CD4+ and CD8+ blood T cells expanded clonally by week 6 at 0.1 to 3.0 mg/kg.

Systemic immunosuppression or a history of autoimmune disease excluded patients. Sequencing was performed with immunoSEQ multiplex PCR; in TCRdb, only in-frame clones are kept and a portion is missing. Counted here are just over 60,000 clones, 92% occurring once; the ten biggest clones make up about 0.58%. A remark on this clone: Its antigen is still unknown.

The V gene's germline CDR1 is MGHDK and CDR2 SYGVNS. This CDR3 has 14 amino acids. Trimming took 2 bases from V and 8 from J, leaving 12 bases between them. Sequenced material: CD4+ or CD8+ T cells sorted from blood, taken in a trial of the OX40 agonist ivuxolimab. The TCR sequence derives from an adult with an advanced solid tumor such as melanoma, head and neck, liver or kidney cancer. The chain is built from TRBV25-1 and TRBJ1-4, with D unclear. CDR3 nucleotides: TGTGCCAGCAGTGAAGGGGAGGCGGGCGAAAAACTGTTTTTT. The encoded protein is CASSEGEAGEKLFF.